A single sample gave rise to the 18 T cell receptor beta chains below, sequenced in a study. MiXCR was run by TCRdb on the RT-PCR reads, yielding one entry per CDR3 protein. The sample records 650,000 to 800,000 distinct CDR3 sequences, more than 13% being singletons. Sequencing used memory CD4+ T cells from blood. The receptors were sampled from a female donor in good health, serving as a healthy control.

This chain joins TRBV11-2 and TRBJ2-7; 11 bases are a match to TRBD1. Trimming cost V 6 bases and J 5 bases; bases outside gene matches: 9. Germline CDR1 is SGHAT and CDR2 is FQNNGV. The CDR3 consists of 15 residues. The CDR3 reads CASRLPGQGGHEQYF. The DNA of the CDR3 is TGTGCCAGCAGACTACCGGGACAGGGGGGCCACGAGCAGTACTTC.

CDR3 sequence: CSAPIGRTGNTIYF. The CDR3 coding sequence is TGCAGTGCTCCTATAGGGAGGACTGGAAACACCATATATTTT. The gene calls are TRBV20-1 and TRBJ1-3, with no clear D. Germline V gene sequence: CDR1 DFQATT, CDR2 SNEGSKA (reference sequence). The CDR3 totals 14 residues. The V end lost 5 bases, the J end lost 2 bases, and 13 bases lay between the germline ends.

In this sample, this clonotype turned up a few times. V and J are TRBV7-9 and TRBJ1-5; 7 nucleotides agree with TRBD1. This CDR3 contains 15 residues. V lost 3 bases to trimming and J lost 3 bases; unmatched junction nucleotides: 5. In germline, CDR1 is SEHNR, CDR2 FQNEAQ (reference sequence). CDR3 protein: CASSFGTAHNQPQHF. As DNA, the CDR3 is TGTGCCAGCAGCTTCGGGACAGCCCACAATCAGCCCCAGCATTTT.

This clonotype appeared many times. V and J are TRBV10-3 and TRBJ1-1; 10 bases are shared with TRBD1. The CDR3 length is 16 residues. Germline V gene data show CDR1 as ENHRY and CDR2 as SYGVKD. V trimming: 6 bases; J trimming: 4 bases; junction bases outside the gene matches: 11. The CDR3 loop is CAIRVTGGATPTEAFF. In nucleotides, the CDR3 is TGTGCCATCAGAGTGACAGGGGGCGCGACACCCACTGAAGCTTTCTTT.

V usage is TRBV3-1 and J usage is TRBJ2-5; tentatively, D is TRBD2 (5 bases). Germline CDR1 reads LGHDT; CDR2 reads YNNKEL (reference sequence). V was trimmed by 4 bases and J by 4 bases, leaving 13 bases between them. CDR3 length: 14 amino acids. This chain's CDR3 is CASSRLWGVETQYF. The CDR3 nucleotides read TGTGCCAGCAGCCGCCTCTGGGGAGTAGAGACCCAGTACTTC.

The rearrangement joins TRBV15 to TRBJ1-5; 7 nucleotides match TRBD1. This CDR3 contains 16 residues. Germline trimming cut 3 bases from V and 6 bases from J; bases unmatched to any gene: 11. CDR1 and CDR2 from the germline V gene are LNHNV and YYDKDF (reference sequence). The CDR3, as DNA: TGTGCCACCAGCAGGAAGGCTGACAGGGACTTTCAGCCCCAGCATTTT. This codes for CATSRKADRDFQPQHF. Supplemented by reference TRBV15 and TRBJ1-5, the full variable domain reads DAMVIQNPRYQVTQFGKPVTLSCSQTLNHNVMYWYQQKSSQAPKLLFHYYDKDFNNEADTPDNFQSRRPNTSFCFLDIRSPGLGDTAMYLCATSRKADRDFQPQHFGDGTRLSIL.

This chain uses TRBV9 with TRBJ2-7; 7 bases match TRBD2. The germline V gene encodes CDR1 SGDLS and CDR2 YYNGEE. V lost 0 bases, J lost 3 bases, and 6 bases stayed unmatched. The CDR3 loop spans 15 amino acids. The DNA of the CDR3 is TGTGCCAGCAGCGTAGCGACGGGAGGTGTCTACGAGCAGTACTTC. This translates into CASSVATGGVYEQYF. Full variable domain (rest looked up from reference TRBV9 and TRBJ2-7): DSGVTQTPKHLITATGQRVTLRCSPRSGDLSVYWYQQSLDQGLQFLIQYYNGEERAKGNILERFSAQQFPDLHSELNLSSLELGDSALYFCASSVATGGVYEQYFGPGTRLTVT.

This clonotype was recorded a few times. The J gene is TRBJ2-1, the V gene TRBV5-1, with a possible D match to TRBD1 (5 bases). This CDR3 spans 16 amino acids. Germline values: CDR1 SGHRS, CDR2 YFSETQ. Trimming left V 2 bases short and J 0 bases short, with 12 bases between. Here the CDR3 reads CASSFLQASSYNEQFF. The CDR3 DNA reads TGCGCCAGCAGCTTCCTACAGGCCAGCTCCTACAATGAGCAGTTCTTC.

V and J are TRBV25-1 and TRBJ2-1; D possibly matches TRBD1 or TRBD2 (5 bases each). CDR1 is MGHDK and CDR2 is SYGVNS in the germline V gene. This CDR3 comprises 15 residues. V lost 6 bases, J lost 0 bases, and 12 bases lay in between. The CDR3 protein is CASRAGTHSYNEQFF. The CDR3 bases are TGTGCCAGCAGAGCCGGGACCCACTCCTACAATGAGCAGTTCTTC.

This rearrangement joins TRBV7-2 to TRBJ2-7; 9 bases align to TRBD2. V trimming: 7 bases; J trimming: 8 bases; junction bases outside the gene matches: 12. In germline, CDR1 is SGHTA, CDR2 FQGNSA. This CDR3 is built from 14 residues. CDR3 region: CASTPSGINGQQYF. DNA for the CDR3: TGTGCCAGCACCCCTAGCGGGATAAACGGCCAGCAGTACTTC.

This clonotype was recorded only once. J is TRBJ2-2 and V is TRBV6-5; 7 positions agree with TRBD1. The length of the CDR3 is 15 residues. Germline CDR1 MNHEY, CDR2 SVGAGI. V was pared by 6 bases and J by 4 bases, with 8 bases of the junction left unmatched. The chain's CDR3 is CASSHDRDGTGELFF. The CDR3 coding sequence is TGTGCCAGCAGCCACGACAGGGATGGCACCGGGGAGCTGTTTTTT.

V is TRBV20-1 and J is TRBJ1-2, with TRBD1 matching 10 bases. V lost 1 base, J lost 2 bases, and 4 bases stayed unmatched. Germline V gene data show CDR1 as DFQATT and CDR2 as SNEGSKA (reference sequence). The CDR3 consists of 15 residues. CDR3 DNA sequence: TGCAGTGCTAGAGGACGGGACAGGGGCAACTATGGCTACACCTTC. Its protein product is CSARGRDRGNYGYTF.

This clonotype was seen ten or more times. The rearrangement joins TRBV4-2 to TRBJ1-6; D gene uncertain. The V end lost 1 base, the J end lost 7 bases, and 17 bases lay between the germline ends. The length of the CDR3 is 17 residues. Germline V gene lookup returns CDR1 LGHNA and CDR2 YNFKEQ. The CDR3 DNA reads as TGTGCCAGCAGCCAAGTTGAGGGCCCCAGCGTAAATTCACCCCTCCACTTT. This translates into CASSQVEGPSVNSPLHF.

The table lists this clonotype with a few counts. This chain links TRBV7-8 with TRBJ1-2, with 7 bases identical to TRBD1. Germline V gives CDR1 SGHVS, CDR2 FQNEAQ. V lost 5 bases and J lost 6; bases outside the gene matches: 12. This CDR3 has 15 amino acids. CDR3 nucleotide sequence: TGTGCCAGCAGCCTCCAGCGGGACAGAGCGAATGGCTACACCTTC. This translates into CASSLQRDRANGYTF.

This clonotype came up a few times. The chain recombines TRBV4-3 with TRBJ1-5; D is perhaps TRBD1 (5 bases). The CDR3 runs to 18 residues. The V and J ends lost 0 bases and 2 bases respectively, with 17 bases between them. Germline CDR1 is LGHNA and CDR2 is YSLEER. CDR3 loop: CASSQDRQGGPGNQPQHF. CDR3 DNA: TGCGCCAGCAGCCAAGATCGGCAGGGCGGGCCTGGCAATCAGCCCCAGCATTTT.

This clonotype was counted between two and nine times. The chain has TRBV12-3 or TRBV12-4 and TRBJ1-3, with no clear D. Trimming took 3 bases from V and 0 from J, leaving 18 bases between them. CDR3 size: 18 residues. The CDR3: CASSLEWRQTHSGNTIYF. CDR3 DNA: TGTGCCAGCAGTTTGGAGTGGCGGCAGACCCACTCTGGAAACACCATATATTTT.

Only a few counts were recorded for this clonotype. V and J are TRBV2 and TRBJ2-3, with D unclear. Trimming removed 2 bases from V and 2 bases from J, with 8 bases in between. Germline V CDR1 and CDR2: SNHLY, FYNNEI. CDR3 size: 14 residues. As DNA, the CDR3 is TGTGCCAGCAGTGAAAGGGCACACACAGATACGCAGTATTTT. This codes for CASSERAHTDTQYF.

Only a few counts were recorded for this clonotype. CDR3: CASSPRTGAASSDTQYF. The CDR3 DNA is TGCGCCAGCAGCCCGAGGACAGGGGCTGCAAGTTCAGATACGCAGTATTTT. The chain combines TRBV5-1 with TRBJ2-3, with 9 bases lining up with TRBD1. The germline CDR1 and CDR2 sequences are SGHRS and YFSETQ. The V segment lost 4 bases and the J segment 4 bases; nucleotides outside the gene matches: 13. CDR3 size: 17 residues. Looking up the rest from reference TRBV5-1 and TRBJ2-3 gives the full variable domain: KAGVTQTPRYLIKTRGQQVTLSCSPISGHRSVSWYQQTPGQGLQFLFEYFSETQRNKGNFPGRFSGRQFSNSRSEMNVSTLELGDSALYLCASSPRTGAASSDTQYFGPGTRLTVL.